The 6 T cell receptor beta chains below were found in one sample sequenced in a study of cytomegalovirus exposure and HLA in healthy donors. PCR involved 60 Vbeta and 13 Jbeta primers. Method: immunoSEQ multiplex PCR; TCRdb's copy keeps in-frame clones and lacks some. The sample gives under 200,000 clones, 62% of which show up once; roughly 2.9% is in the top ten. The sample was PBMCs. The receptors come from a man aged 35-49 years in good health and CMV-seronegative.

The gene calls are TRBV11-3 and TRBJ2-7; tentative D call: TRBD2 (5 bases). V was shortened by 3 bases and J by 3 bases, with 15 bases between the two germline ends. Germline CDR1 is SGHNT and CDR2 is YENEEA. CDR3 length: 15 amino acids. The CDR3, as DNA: TGTGCCAGCAGCTTCCGACTACCCTCGTACTACGAGCAGTACTTC. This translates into CASSFRLPSYYEQYF.

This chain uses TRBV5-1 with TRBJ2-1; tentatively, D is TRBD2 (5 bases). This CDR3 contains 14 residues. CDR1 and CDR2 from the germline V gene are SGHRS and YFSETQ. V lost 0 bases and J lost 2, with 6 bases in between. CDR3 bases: TGCGCCAGCAGCTTGGAACTAGCCTACAATGAGCAGTTCTTC. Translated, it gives CASSLELAYNEQFF. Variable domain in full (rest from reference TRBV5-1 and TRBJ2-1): KAGVTQTPRYLIKTRGQQVTLSCSPISGHRSVSWYQQTPGQGLQFLFEYFSETQRNKGNFPGRFSGRQFSNSRSEMNVSTLELGDSALYLCASSLELAYNEQFFGPGTRLTVL.

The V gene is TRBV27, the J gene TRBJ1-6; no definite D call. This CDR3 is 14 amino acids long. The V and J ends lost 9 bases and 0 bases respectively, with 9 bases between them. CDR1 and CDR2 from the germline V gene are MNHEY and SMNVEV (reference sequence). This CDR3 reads CASAVSSYNSPLHF. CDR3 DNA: TGTGCCAGTGCGGTTAGCTCCTATAATTCACCCCTCCACTTT.

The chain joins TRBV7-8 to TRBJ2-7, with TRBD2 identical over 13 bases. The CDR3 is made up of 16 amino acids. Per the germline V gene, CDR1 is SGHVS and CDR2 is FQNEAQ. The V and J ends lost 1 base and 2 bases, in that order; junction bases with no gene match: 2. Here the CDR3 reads CASSLDGTSGAYEQYF. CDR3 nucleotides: TGTGCCAGCAGCTTAGACGGGACTAGCGGGGCCTACGAGCAGTACTTC.

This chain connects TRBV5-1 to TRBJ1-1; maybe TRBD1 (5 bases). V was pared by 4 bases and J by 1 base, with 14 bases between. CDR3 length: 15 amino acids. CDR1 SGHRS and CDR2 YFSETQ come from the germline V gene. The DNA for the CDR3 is TGCGCCAGCAGCCCGAATCCGGGGGAGAACACTGAAGCTTTCTTT. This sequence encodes CASSPNPGENTEAFF.

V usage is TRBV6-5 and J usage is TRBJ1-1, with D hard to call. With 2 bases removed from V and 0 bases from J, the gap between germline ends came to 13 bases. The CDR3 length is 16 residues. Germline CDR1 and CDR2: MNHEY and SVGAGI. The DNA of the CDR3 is TGTGCCAGCAGTTACCAGTCCTCCACGTTGAACACTGAAGCTTTCTTT. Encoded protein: CASSYQSSTLNTEAFF.